Below are 21 T cell receptor beta chains sequenced from a single sample in a study of T cells expressing NK-cell markers. TCRdb reprocessed the 5' RACE reads and reports one entry per CDR3 protein, with no DNA. Here the sample table reports about 460,000 distinct CDR3 sequences. The material sequenced was blood T cells: a sorted CD56 or NKG2C T cell subset, CD4+ or CD8+ T cells, or bulk PBMC T cells (not recorded which). The receptor source for this set is a woman aged 50 to 60 in good health.

V usage is TRBV15 and J usage is TRBJ2-5. The germline gives CDR1 LNHNV, CDR2 YYDKDF (reference sequence). The length of the CDR3 is 14 residues. The CDR3 protein is CATSSRSGGETQYF.

The chain has TRBV12-3 or TRBV12-4 and TRBJ2-5; TCRdb lists TRBD2, though no DNA is available to test this call. The CDR3 is 12 residues long. The CDR3 here is CASQRGKETQYF.

The rearrangement joins TRBV3-1 to TRBJ2-7. Per the germline V gene, CDR1 is LGHDT and CDR2 is YNNKEL (reference sequence). This CDR3 is built from 16 residues. The CDR3 protein is CASSQSGPSSSYEQYF.

The V call is TRBV28, the J call TRBJ1-1. Germline CDR1 is MDHEN and CDR2 is SYDVKM. The CDR3 covers 14 residues. This chain's CDR3 is CASSLGGDQAEAFF.

V and J are TRBV29-1 and TRBJ2-1; no DNA is available, so the TRBD2 call from TCRdb remains unchecked. The CDR3 loop spans 13 amino acids. CDR1 and CDR2 from the germline V gene are SQVTM and ANQGSEA. This chain's CDR3 is CSSGGLASNEQFF.

The chain combines TRBV7-9 with TRBJ2-1; the TRBD2 assignment by TCRdb is unverifiable without DNA. Germline V gene lookup returns CDR1 SEHNR and CDR2 FQNEAQ (reference sequence). The CDR3 has 17 amino acids. This chain's CDR3 is CASSLGLAGPLSNEQFF.

The gene calls are TRBV20-1 and TRBJ2-7. Looked up from germline, CDR1 is DFQATT and CDR2 is SNEGSKA (reference sequence). The CDR3 is made up of 14 amino acids. CDR3 sequence: CSASARGRAYEQYF.

V gene TRBV24-1 combines with J gene TRBJ1-2; checking the TCRdb D call of TRBD1 is not possible without DNA. Germline CDR1 KGHDR, CDR2 SFDVKD. The CDR3 runs to 17 residues. The CDR3 reads CATSGTTDTITPYGYTF.

This chain uses TRBV5-5 with TRBJ1-4; the TRBD1 assignment by TCRdb is unverifiable without DNA. From germline, CDR1 is SGHKS and CDR2 YYEKEE (reference sequence). The CDR3 has 14 residues. The chain's CDR3 is CASRSPGDGEKLFF. The entire variable domain, with the rest obtained from reference TRBV5-5 and TRBJ1-4, is as follows: DAGVTQSPTHLIKTRGQQVTLRCSPISGHKSVSWYQQVLGQGPQFIFQYYEKEERGRGNFPDRFSARQFPNYSSELNVNALLLGDSALYLCASRSPGDGEKLFFGSGTQLSVL.

The J gene is TRBJ2-4, the V gene TRBV21-1; the D gene TCRdb calls, TRBD2, cannot be checked with no DNA. TRBV21-1 is reported as a pseudogene. The CDR3 runs 17 residues. CDR3 loop: CASSGESGVWTKNIQYF.

The chain combines TRBV6-1 with TRBJ2-7; no DNA is available, so the TRBD1 call from TCRdb remains unchecked. Per the germline V gene, CDR1 is MNHNS and CDR2 is SASEGT. The CDR3 runs 14 residues. Here the CDR3 reads CASSRGTTGYEQYF.

This chain connects TRBV4-1 to TRBJ1-5; no DNA is available, so the TRBD1 call from TCRdb remains unchecked. The CDR3 covers 14 residues. Germline assignment: CDR1 MGHRA and CDR2 YSYEKL. CDR3 sequence: CASRAPGVMQPQHF.

The chain joins TRBV10-3 to TRBJ2-5; TCRdb outputs TRBD1, but without DNA this stays unchecked. From germline, CDR1 is ENHRY and CDR2 SYGVKD. There are 14 residues in the CDR3. CDR3: CAISESRGHETQYF.

This rearrangement joins TRBV3-1 to TRBJ2-5; the D call from TCRdb, TRBD1, cannot be confirmed without DNA. The CDR3 loop spans 13 amino acids. The germline V gene encodes CDR1 LGHDT and CDR2 YNNKEL (reference sequence). CDR3: CASSLTGRETQYF.

V usage is TRBV30 and J usage is TRBJ2-3; there is no DNA to check the TCRdb D call of TRBD2. Germline V gene data show CDR1 as GTSNPN and CDR2 as SVGIG (reference sequence). The CDR3 consists of 15 residues. This CDR3 reads CASYFGAGSADTQYF.

This chain links TRBV9 with TRBJ2-1; TCRdb gives TRBD2 as the D gene, but with no DNA this cannot be confirmed. There are 18 residues in the CDR3. CDR1 SGDLS and CDR2 YYNGEE come from the germline V gene. The CDR3 sequence is CASSVFPPLAGAYNEQFF.

The V and J genes are TRBV29-1 and TRBJ1-2; TCRdb calls TRBD1, which cannot be checked without DNA. This CDR3 comprises 13 residues. CDR1 and CDR2 (germline): SQVTM, ANQGSEA. The CDR3 spells CSVEIPGGYGYTF.

This sequence joins TRBV9 and TRBJ1-1. The germline CDR1 and CDR2 sequences are SGDLS and YYNGEE. There are 15 residues in the CDR3. The CDR3 protein is CASSVVGTFNTEAFF.

The J gene is TRBJ2-5, the V gene TRBV5-6; lacking DNA, the TRBD1 call made by TCRdb goes unchecked. The CDR3 length is 16 residues. Germline CDR1 is SGHDT and CDR2 is YYEEEE. The CDR3 here is CASSLFRGAQPETQYF.

The chain couples TRBV2 to TRBJ2-7; TCRdb calls TRBD2, which cannot be checked without DNA. This CDR3 contains 15 residues. Germline V gene lookup returns CDR1 SNHLY and CDR2 FYNNEI. The CDR3 reads CASSEGGLAGYEQYF.

The chain joins TRBV27 to TRBJ2-2; as DNA is missing, the TRBD1 call by TCRdb cannot be tested. This CDR3 contains 17 residues. Germline CDR1 is MNHEY and CDR2 is SMNVEV (reference sequence). The chain's CDR3 is CASTKTGAQRNTGELFF.